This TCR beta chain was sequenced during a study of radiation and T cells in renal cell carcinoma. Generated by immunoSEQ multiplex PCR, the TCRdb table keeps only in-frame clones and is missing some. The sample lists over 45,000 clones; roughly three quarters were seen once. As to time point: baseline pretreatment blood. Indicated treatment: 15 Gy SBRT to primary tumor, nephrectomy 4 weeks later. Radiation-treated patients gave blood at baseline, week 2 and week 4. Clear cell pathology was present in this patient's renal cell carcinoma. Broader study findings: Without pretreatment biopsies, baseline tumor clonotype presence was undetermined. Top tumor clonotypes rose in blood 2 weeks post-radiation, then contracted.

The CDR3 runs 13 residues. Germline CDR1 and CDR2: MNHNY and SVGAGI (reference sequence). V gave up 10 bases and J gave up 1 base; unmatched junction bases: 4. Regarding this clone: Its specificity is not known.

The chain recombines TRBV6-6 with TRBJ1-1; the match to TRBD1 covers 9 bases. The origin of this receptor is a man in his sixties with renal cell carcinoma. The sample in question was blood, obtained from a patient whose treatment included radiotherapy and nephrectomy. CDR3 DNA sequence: TGTGCCACCCTGGGACAGGGGAACACTGAAGCTTTCTTT. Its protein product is CATLGQGNTEAFF.